Here is one TCR beta chain with its context. What antigen it recognizes has not been identified. No per-base quality is available; no much larger clone lies one base away. Patients with a history of autoimmune disease or receiving systemic immunosuppression were excluded from the trial. Peripheral blood for TCR sequencing was collected from all dose cohorts at baseline, on cycle 4 day 1, and on cycle 7 day 1. Samples were obtained from an open-label, multicenter, first-in-human phase I dose-escalation trial of ivuxolimab. The trial enrolled adults with locally advanced or metastatic head and neck squamous cell, hepatocellular, melanoma or renal cell carcinoma. Before TCR sequencing, CD4+ T cells and CD8+ T cells were sorted from peripheral blood as separate populations. Genomic DNA was isolated from the sorted cells so that the TCRbeta CDR3 region could be sequenced. The immunoSEQ Assay was used for sequencing of TCRbeta CDR3 regions. This immuneACCESS table, as held by TCRdb, lists in-frame sequences with V and J called but not all clones. Of the missing ones, under half trace to an unresolved V gene in checked studies; the others have no known cause. This sample gives 55,000 to 65,000 clones in total; roughly nine tenths of them show up just once. Around 0.8% of the sample comes from the top ten.

Per the germline V gene, SGHTA is the CDR1 and FQGNSA is the CDR2. The CDR3 covers 14 residues, taking in both the cysteine and the phenylalanine. Of the read, only the CDR3 DNA is kept; its 42 bases are in frame from base 1. The junction shows trimming of 6 bases on V and 7 bases on J, plus 16 bases between the germline ends. This record comes from a study of OX40 agonist ivuxolimab in advanced cancers. Regarding the study in general: Ivuxolimab, which targeted the costimulatory receptor OX40 (CD134), was an agonistic, fully human IgG2 monoclonal antibody. Intravenous ivuxolimab was administered to patients every 2 weeks at six dose levels: 0.01, 0.1, 0.3, 1.5, 3 and 10 mg/kg. Among the approximately 50 dose-escalation patients, around 20 had hepatocellular carcinoma, 15 or so melanoma, 9 renal cell carcinoma and 9 head and neck cancer. A male proportion of 82.7% and a mean age of around 60 years, ranging from about 23 to 90, were recorded for the dose-escalation cohort. Patients were allowed to have had prior anti-PD-1, anti-PD-L1 or anti-CTLA-4 therapy, and 30% to 40% of the dose-escalation patients had been treated with checkpoint inhibitors. Partial responses occurred in three dose-escalation patients, of whom one had hepatocellular carcinoma and two had cutaneous melanoma. Peripheral TCRbeta sequencing was intended to test whether TCR sequence diversity was altered and clonal T-cell expansion was caused by ivuxolimab. The paper covers the monotherapy dose-escalation part of the phase I ivuxolimab trial, which included N = 52 patients.

Here is what the overall study found, with its caveats: After ivuxolimab, expanded clones were on average more numerous among CD8+ T cells than among CD4+ T cells. Low levels of normalized T-cell clonal expansion were also seen in some patients who did not respond. Antigen specificity was not determined for the clonally expanded peripheral T cells. In the 0.1-3.0 mg/kg groups, partial responders had among the lowest normalized peripheral clonal expansion, particularly in CD8+ T cells. At doses of 0.1 to 3.0 mg/kg, clonal expansion of both CD4+ and CD8+ blood T cells was observed from baseline to week 6.

The sequence is built from TRBV7-2 and TRBJ1-5; the D gene is unclear. Sequenced material: CD4+ or CD8+ T cells sorted from blood, taken in a trial of the OX40 agonist ivuxolimab. The clonotype was recovered from an adult with an advanced solid tumor such as melanoma, head and neck, liver or kidney cancer. The sequence in DNA is TGTGCCAGCAGAAAGGACTTCCTAGGGCAGCCCCAGCATTTT. Translation gives CASRKDFLGQPQHF.